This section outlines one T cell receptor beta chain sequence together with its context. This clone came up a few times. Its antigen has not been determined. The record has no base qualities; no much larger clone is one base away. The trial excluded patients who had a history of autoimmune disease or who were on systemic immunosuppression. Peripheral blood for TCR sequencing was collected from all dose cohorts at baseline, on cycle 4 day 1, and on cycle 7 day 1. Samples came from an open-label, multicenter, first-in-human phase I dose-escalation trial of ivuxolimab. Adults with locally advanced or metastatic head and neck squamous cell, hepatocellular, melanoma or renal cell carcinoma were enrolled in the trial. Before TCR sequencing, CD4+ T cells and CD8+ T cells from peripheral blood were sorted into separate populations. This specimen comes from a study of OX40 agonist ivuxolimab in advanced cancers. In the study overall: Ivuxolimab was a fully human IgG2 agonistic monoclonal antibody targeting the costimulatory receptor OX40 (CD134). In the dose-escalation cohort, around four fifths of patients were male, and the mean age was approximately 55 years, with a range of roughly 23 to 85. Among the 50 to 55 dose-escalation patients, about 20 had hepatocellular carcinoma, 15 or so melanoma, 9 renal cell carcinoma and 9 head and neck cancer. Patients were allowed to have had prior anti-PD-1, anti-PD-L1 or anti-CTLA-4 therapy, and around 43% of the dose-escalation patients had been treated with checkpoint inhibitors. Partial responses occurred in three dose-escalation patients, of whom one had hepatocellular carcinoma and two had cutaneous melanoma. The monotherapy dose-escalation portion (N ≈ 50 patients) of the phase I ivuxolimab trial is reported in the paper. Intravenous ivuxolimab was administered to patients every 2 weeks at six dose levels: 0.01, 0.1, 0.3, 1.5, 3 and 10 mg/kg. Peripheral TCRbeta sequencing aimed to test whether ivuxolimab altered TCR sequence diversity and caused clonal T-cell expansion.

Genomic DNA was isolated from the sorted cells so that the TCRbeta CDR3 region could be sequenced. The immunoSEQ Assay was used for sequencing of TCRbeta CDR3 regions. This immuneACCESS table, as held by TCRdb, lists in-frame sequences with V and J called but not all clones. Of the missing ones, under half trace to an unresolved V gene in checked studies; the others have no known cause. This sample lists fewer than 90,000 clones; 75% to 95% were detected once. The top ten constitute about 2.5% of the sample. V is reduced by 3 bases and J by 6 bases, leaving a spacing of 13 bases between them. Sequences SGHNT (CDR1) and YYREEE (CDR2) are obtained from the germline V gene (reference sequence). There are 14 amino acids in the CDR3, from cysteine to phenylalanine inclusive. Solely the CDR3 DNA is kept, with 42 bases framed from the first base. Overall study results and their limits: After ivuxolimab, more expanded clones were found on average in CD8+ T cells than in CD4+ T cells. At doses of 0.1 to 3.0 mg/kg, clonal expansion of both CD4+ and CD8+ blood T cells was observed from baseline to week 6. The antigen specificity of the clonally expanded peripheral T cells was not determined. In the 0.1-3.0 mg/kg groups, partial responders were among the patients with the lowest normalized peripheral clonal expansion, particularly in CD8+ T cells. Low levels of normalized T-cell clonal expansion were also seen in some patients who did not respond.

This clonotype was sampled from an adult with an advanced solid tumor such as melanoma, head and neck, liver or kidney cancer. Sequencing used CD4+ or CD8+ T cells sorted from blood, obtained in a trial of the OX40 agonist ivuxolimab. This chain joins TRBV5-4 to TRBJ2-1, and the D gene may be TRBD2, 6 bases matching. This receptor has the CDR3 CASSSLARFNEQFF. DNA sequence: TGTGCCAGCAGCTCCCTAGCGAGATTCAATGAGCAGTTCTTC.